These T cell receptor beta chains were read from a single sample in a study of blood T cell repertoires in COVID-19. Some clones are missing from TCRdb's copy, which holds only in-frame ones; the method was immunoSEQ multiplex PCR. The table records under 200,000 clones, about 88% of them present only once. Sequenced input: peripheral blood. These receptor sequences come from a man aged 18 to 30 with acute or convalescent COVID-19. CDR3s include the opening cysteine and the closing phenylalanine or tryptophan. The order of the fields is CDR3 length, V gene, clone size, D gene, J gene, CDR3 protein, CDR3 DNA. A D gene is named only where the DNA matches it firmly. Clone size is stated in some rows and not others, as once, few, many or a class when expanded.

>15|TRBV11-2|-|TRBD1|TRBJ1-1
CASSPTGQGGTEAFF
TGTGCCAGCAGCCCCACTGGACAGGGGGGCACTGAAGCTTTCTTT
>16|TRBV5-1|-|TRBD2|TRBJ2-1
CASSLETSGGAYEQFF
TGCGCCAGCAGCTTGGAGACTAGCGGGGGGGCCTATGAGCAGTTCTTC
>16|TRBV28|-|TRBD2|TRBJ2-3
CASSPIAGGNTDTQYF
TGTGCCAGTAGTCCAATAGCGGGGGGTAACACAGATACGCAGTATTTT
>19|TRBV19|-|-|TRBJ2-2
CASSIDQGGLGLDTGELFF
TGTGCCAGTAGTATAGATCAGGGAGGCTTAGGGTTGGACACCGGGGAGCTGTTTTTT
>16|TRBV19|-|TRBD1|TRBJ1-4
CASSTPGGRGKEKLFF
TGTGCCAGTAGTACCCCAGGGGGCCGAGGAAAGGAAAAACTGTTTTTT
>14|TRBV19|-|TRBD1|TRBJ1-2
CASSILQGVHGYTF
TGTGCCAGTAGTATTTTGCAGGGGGTCCATGGCTACACCTTC
>14|TRBV2|once|TRBD1|TRBJ1-2
CASSTTGGDYGYTF
TGTGCCAGCAGCACGACAGGGGGGGACTATGGCTACACCTTC
>13|TRBV14|-|-|TRBJ1-2
CASSQSRALGYTF
TGTGCCAGCAGCCAAAGCAGGGCCCTTGGCTACACCTTC
>15|TRBV4-1|few|-|TRBJ2-2
CASSQPWGDTGELFF
TGCGCCAGCAGCCAACCCTGGGGGGACACCGGGGAGCTGTTTTTT
>17|TRBV10-2|-|-|TRBJ2-6
CASSEVQRLSGANVLTF
TGCGCCAGCAGTGAAGTCCAGCGCCTCTCTGGGGCCAACGTCCTGACTTTC